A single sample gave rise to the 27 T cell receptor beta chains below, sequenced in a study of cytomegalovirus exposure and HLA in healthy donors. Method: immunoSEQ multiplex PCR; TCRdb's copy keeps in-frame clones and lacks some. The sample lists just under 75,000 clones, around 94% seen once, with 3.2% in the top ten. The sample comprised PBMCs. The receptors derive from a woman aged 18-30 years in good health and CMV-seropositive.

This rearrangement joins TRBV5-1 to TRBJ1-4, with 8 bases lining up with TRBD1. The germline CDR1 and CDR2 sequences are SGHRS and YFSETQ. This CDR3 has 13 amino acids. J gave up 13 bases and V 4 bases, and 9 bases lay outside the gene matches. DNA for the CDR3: TGCGCCAGCAGCGAGGAATACGGACAGGGACTGTTTTTT. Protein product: CASSEEYGQGLFF.

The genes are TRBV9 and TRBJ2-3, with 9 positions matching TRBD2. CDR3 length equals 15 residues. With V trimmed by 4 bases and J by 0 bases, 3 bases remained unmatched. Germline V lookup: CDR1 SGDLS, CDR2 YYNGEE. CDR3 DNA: TGTGCCAGCAGCCCTAGCGGGGCAAGCACAGATACGCAGTATTTT. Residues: CASSPSGASTDTQYF.

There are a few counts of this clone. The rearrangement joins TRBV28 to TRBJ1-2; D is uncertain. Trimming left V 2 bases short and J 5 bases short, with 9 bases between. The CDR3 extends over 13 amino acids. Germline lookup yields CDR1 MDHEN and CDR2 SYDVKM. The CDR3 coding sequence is TGTGCCAGCAGTTTACCTCCCCTTTATGGCTACACCTTC. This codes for CASSLPPLYGYTF.

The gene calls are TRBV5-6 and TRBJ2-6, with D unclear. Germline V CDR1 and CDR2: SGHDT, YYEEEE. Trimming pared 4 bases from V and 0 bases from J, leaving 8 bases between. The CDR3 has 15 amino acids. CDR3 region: CASSPRFSGANVLTF. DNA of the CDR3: TGTGCCAGCAGCCCCAGGTTCTCTGGGGCCAACGTCCTGACTTTC.

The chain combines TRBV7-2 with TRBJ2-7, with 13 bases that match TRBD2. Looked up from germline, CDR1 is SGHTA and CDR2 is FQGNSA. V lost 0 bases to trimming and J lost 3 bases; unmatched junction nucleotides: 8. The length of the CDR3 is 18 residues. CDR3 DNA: TGTGCCAGCAGCTTAGCCACTAGCGGGAGGGCCGTTGTCTACGAGCAGTACTTC. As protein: CASSLATSGRAVVYEQYF.

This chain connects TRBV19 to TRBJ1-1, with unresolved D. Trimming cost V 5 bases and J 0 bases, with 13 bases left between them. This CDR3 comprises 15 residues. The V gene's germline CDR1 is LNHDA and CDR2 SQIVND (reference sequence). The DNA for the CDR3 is TGTGCCAGTAGTGGTCCAGATAAAATGAACACTGAAGCTTTCTTT. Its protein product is CASSGPDKMNTEAFF. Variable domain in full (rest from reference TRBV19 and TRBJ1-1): DGGITQSPKYLFRKEGQNVTLSCEQNLNHDAMYWYRQDPGQGLRLIYYSQIVNDFQKGDIAEGYSVSREKKESFPLTVTSAQKNPTAFYLCASSGPDKMNTEAFFGQGTRLTVV.

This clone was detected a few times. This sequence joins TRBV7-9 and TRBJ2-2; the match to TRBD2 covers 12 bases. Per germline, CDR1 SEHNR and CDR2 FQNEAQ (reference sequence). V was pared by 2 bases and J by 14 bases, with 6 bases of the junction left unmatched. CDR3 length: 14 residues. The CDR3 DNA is TGTGCCAGCAGCTTATCGGCTAGCGGGAGGGCCCTGTTTTTT. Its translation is CASSLSASGRALFF.

The CDR3 bases are TGTGCCAGCAGCCTCGACGTGGGGGAGGGCGCGAATGAAGCTTTCTTT. Translated: CASSLDVGEGANEAFF. This rearrangement joins TRBV7-6 to TRBJ1-1; tentatively, D is TRBD1 (5 bases). Germline CDR1 and CDR2: SGHVS and FNYEAQ. V gave up 5 bases and J gave up 7 bases, with 23 bases separating them. The CDR3 is 16 amino acids.

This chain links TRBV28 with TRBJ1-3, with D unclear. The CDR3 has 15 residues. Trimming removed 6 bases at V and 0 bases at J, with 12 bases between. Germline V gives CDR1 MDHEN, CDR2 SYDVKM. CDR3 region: CASSLTYSSGNTIYF. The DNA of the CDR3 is TGTGCCAGCAGCTTAACTTATAGCTCTGGAAACACCATATATTTT.

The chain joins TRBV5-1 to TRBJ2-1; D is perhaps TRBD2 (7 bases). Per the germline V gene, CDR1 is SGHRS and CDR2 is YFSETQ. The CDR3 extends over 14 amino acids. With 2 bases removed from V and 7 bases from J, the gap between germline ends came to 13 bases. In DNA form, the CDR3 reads TGCGCCAGCAGCTTAGCGGGACAATGGAATGAGCAGTTCTTC. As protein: CASSLAGQWNEQFF.

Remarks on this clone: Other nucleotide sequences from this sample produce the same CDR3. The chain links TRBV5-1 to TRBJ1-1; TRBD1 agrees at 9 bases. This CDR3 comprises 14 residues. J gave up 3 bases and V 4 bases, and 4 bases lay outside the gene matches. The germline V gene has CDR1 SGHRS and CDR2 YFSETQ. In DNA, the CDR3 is TGCGCCAGCAGCCTCGGACAGGGGTACACTGAAGCTTTCTTT. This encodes CASSLGQGYTEAFF.

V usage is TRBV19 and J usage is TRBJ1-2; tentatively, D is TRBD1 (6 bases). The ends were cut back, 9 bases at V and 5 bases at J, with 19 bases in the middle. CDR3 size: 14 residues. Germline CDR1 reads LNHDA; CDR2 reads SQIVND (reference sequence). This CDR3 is CASHSRGPPYGYTF. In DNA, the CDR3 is TGTGCCAGCCACTCGCGGGGGCCTCCGTATGGCTACACCTTC.

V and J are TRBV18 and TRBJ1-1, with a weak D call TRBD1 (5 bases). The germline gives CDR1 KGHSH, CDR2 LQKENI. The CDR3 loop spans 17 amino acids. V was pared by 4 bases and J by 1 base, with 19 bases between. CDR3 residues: CASSLVGPMGENTEAFF. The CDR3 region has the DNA TGTGCCAGCTCACTCGTGGGGCCTATGGGCGAGAACACTGAAGCTTTCTTT.

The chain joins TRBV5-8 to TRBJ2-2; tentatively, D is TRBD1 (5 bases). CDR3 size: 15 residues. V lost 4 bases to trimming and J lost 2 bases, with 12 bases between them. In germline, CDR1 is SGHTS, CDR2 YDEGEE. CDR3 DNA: TGTGCCAGCAGCAGCAGACAGATAAACACCGGGGAGCTGTTTTTT. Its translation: CASSSRQINTGELFF. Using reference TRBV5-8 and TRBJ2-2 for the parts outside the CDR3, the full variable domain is EAGVTQSPTHLIKTRGQQATLRCSPISGHTSVYWYQQALGLGLQFLLWYDEGEERNRGNFPPRFSGRQFPNYSSELNVNALELEDSALYLCASSSRQINTGELFFGEGSRLTVL.

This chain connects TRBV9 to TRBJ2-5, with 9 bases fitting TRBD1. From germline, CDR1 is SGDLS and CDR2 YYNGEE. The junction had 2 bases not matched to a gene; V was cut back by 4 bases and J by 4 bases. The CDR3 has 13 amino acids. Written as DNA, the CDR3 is TGTGCCAGCAGCCGGGACAGGGCAGAGACCCAGTACTTC. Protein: CASSRDRAETQYF.

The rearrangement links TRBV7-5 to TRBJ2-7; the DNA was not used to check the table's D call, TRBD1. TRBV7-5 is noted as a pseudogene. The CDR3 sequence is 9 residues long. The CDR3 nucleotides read TGTGCCAGATTGGCCGAGCAGTACTTC. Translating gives CARLAEQYF.

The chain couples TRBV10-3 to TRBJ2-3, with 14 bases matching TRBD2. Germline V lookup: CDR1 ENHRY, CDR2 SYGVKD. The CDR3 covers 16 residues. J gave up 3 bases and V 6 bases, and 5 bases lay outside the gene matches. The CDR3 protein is CAIRPGTSGSTDTQYF. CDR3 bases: TGTGCCATCAGACCCGGGACTAGCGGGAGTACAGATACGCAGTATTTT.

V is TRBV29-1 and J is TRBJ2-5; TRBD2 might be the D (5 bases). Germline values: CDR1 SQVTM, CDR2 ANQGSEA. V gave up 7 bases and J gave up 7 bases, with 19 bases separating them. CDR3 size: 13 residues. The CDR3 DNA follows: TGCAGCGGCCTCCCACGGGGTCTGGTGACCCAGTACTTC. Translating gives CSGLPRGLVTQYF.

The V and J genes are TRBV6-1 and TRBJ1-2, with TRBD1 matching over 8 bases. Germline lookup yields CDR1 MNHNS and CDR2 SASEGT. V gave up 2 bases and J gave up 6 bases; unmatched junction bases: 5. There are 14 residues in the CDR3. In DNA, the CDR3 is TGTGCCAGCAGTGAAAACAGGGGGAGCGATGGCTACACCTTC. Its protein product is CASSENRGSDGYTF.

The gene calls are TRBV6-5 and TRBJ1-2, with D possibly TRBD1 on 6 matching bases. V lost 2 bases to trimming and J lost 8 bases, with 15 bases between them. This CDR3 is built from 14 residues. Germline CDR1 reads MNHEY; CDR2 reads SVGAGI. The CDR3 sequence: CASSYDTGSQGYTF. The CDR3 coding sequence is TGTGCCAGCAGTTACGACACAGGGTCGCAGGGCTACACCTTC.

The CDR3 spells CASSSQGRTYEQYF. In DNA form, the CDR3 reads TGTGCCAGCAGCTCTCAGGGCAGGACCTACGAGCAGTACTTC. This sequence joins TRBV5-6 and TRBJ2-7; TRBD1 might be the D (5 bases). V dropped 3 bases and J dropped 2 bases, with 12 bases sitting between them. This CDR3 has 14 residues. Per the germline V gene, CDR1 is SGHDT and CDR2 is YYEEEE.

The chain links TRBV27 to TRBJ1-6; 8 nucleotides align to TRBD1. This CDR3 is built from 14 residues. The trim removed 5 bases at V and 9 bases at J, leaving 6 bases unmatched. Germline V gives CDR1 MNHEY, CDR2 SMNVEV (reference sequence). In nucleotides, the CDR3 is TGTGCCAGCAGTCTCGGACAGGGTTTTTCACCCCTCCACTTT. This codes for CASSLGQGFSPLHF.

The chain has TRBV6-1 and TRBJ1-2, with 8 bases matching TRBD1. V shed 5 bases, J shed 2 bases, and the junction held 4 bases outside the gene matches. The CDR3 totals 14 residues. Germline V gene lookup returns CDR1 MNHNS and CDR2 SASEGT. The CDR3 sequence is CASSPRQGNYGYTF. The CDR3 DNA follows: TGTGCCAGCAGTCCTCGACAGGGGAACTATGGCTACACCTTC.

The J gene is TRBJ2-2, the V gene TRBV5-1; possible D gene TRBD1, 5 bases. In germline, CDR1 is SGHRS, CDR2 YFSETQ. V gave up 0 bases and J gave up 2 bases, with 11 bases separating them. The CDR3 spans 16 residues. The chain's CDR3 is CASSLAGQGNTGELFF. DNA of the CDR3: TGCGCCAGCAGCTTGGCCGGCCAGGGAAACACCGGGGAGCTGTTTTTT.

The CDR3 region has the DNA TGTGCCAGCAGCGCTAGCGGATACTCCTACAATGAGCAGTTCTTC. It is translated as CASSASGYSYNEQFF. This chain joins TRBV9 and TRBJ2-1, with 7 bases aligning to TRBD2. Losses at the gene ends were 3 bases for V and 0 bases for J; bases not matched to a gene: 3. The CDR3 contains 15 residues. Germline V CDR1 and CDR2: SGDLS, YYNGEE.

DNA of the CDR3: TGTGCCAGCAGCTCCTACCAGGGGGCCAGCACTGAAGCTTTCTTT. Encoded protein: CASSSYQGASTEAFF. This chain links TRBV7-2 with TRBJ1-1; 8 positions agree with TRBD1. The CDR3 loop spans 15 amino acids. The V gene end was trimmed by 4 bases and the J gene end by 4 bases; junction bases not matched to a gene: 8. Germline CDR1 is SGHTA and CDR2 is FQGNSA.

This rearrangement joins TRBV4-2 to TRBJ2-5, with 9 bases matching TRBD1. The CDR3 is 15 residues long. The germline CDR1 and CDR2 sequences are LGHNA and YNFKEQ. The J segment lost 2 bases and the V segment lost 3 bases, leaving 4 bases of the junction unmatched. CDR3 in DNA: TGTGCCAGCAGCCAGCGGACAGGGGATCAAGAGACCCAGTACTTC. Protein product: CASSQRTGDQETQYF.